What follows are 15 T cell receptor beta chains derived from one specimen sequenced in a study of siplizumab effects on memory and regulatory T cells (dated 2019 in TCRdb). Libraries were constructed by the immunoSEQ multiplex PCR assay. TCRdb retrieved this table from immuneACCESS and kept in-frame rearrangements only. Not all clones are present; in checked studies, unresolved V genes account for under half, and no reason is known for the remainder. Here the sample has roughly 60,000 clones; about 96% occur a single time. Together, the top ten hold about 0.1% of the sample. Sequences were obtained from naive CD8+ T cells sorted from blood. The cell subset or site label, read with the paper, signifies: unstimulated naive T cells. The receptors come from a human donor in good health.

Concerning this clone: The junction shows a germline mismatch at one end, possibly a read error. This rearrangement joins TRBV27 to TRBJ2-1, with 8 bases fitting TRBD1. Germline V CDR1 and CDR2: MNHEY, SMNVEV (reference sequence). The CDR3 length is 14 residues. The CDR3 bases are TGTGCCAGCGGTTTGGTTTCAGGGGGCGATGAGCAGTTCTTC. This codes for CASGLVSGGDEQFF.

V and J are TRBV7-9 and TRBJ1-2; tentatively, D is TRBD1 (5 bases). Per the germline V gene, CDR1 is SEHNR and CDR2 is FQNEAQ (reference sequence). The V end lost 4 bases, the J end lost 8 bases, and 20 bases lay between the germline ends. The CDR3 extends over 15 amino acids. The CDR3 loop reads CASSSAGTPNEGYTF. Here the CDR3 DNA reads TGTGCCAGCAGCTCCGCCGGGACCCCTAACGAGGGCTACACCTTC.

The rearrangement links TRBV9 to TRBJ2-1; possible D gene TRBD2, 5 bases. Germline V lookup: CDR1 SGDLS, CDR2 YYNGEE. V was shortened by 0 bases and J by 0 bases, with 7 bases between the two germline ends. This CDR3 comprises 15 residues. The CDR3 DNA sequence: TGTGCCAGCAGCGTAGTTGGGAGCTCCTACAATGAGCAGTTCTTC. Translated, it gives CASSVVGSSYNEQFF.

The chain employs TRBV4-2 and TRBJ2-7, with 7 bases that match TRBD1. Unmatched junction bases numbered 6, after V lost 0 bases and J lost 4 bases. Germline V gives CDR1 LGHNA, CDR2 YNFKEQ. The CDR3 extends over 15 amino acids. This CDR3 reads CASSQEATGNYEQYF. The CDR3, as DNA: TGTGCCAGCAGCCAAGAGGCGACAGGGAATTACGAGCAGTACTTC.

The CDR3 loop reads CASSSTPSDEQFF. The CDR3 nucleotides read TGTGCCAGCAGCTCCACGCCGAGTGATGAGCAGTTCTTC. The gene calls are TRBV7-3 and TRBJ2-1, with unresolved D. V was cut by 4 bases and J by 8 bases, with 12 bases left in between. The CDR3 is 13 amino acids. The germline CDR1 and CDR2 sequences are SGHTA and FQGTGA.

The table lists this clone with a few counts. The chain is built from TRBV29-1 and TRBJ1-2, with D possibly being TRBD1 (6 bases). Trimming stripped 7 bases from V and 6 bases from J, with 18 bases between. The CDR3 has 13 amino acids. Per the germline V gene, CDR1 is SQVTM and CDR2 is ANQGSEA. The CDR3 region is CSALTGDAHGYTF. For the CDR3, the DNA is TGCAGCGCTCTGACAGGCGACGCTCATGGCTACACCTTC.

As for this clone: Other nucleotide sequences in the sample specify the same CDR3. The gene calls are TRBV6-5 and TRBJ2-3; D not resolved. CDR1 and CDR2 (germline): MNHEY, SVGAGI. The V and J ends lost 4 bases and 0 bases respectively, with 5 bases between them. The CDR3 runs 13 residues. CDR3 sequence reads: CASSSTSTDTQYF. The CDR3 bases are TGTGCCAGCAGTTCAACTAGCACAGATACGCAGTATTTT.

V gene TRBV5-1 combines with J gene TRBJ2-1; TRBD2 matches 14 bases. CDR1 and CDR2 from the germline V gene are SGHRS and YFSETQ. The V and J ends lost 3 bases and 3 bases, in that order; junction bases with no gene match: 11. This CDR3 contains 19 residues. The CDR3 region is CASSSRLAGGPPDYNEQFF. In nucleotides, the CDR3 is TGCGCCAGCAGCTCAAGACTAGCGGGGGGGCCACCCGACTACAATGAGCAGTTCTTC. Full variable domain (rest looked up from reference TRBV5-1 and TRBJ2-1): KAGVTQTPRYLIKTRGQQVTLSCSPISGHRSVSWYQQTPGQGLQFLFEYFSETQRNKGNFPGRFSGRQFSNSRSEMNVSTLELGDSALYLCASSSRLAGGPPDYNEQFFGPGTRLTVL.

The chain has TRBV4-2 and TRBJ1-2, with D maybe TRBD1 (5 bases). CDR3 length equals 15 residues. Trimming left V 0 bases short and J 4 bases short, with 12 bases between. Germline V gives CDR1 LGHNA, CDR2 YNFKEQ. CDR3: CASSQDGGGIYGYTF. The CDR3 bases are TGTGCCAGCAGCCAAGACGGGGGAGGGATCTATGGCTACACCTTC.

This chain uses TRBV11-2 with TRBJ2-5, with D maybe TRBD2 (6 bases). The J call could be wrong; TRBJ2-7 is a better fit for the DNA end. Germline V gene lookup returns CDR1 SGHAT and CDR2 FQNNGV. The CDR3 is 16 residues long. This CDR3 reads CASSHPPGGSGGEQYF. In nucleotides, the CDR3 is TGTGCCAGCAGCCACCCACCCGGGGGTTCTGGGGGCGAGCAGTACTTC.

The rearrangement links TRBV29-1 to TRBJ2-2; D is undetermined. The V and J ends lost 8 bases and 0 bases respectively, with 10 bases between them. The germline CDR1 and CDR2 sequences are SQVTM and ANQGSEA. This CDR3 spans 13 amino acids. The CDR3 is CSLTVPNTGELFF. The CDR3 DNA sequence: TGCAGCCTGACGGTACCGAACACCGGGGAGCTGTTTTTT.

The gene calls are TRBV27 and TRBJ2-1; D is undetermined. CDR1 is MNHEY and CDR2 is SMNVEV in the germline V gene (reference sequence). The V gene lost 6 bases and the J gene lost 5 bases, with 8 bases spanning the gap. CDR3 size: 12 residues. The CDR3 region is CASSDTNNEQFF. The CDR3 nucleotides are TGTGCCAGCAGCGACACGAACAATGAGCAGTTCTTC.

This clone was recorded only once. CDR3 sequence: CASSPLQGNTGELFF. DNA of the CDR3: TGCGCCAGCAGCCCCCTCCAGGGTAACACCGGGGAGCTGTTTTTT. V gene TRBV4-3 combines with J gene TRBJ2-2, with D perhaps TRBD1 (5 bases). The germline gives CDR1 LGHNA, CDR2 YSLEER. The CDR3 loop spans 15 amino acids. V lost 4 bases and J 2 bases, leaving 11 bases between the germline ends.

The rearrangement joins TRBV19 to TRBJ1-2; 8 positions match TRBD1. The CDR3 has 13 residues. With V trimmed by 5 bases and J by 5 bases, 4 bases remained unmatched. Per germline, CDR1 LNHDA and CDR2 SQIVND (reference sequence). This CDR3 reads CASSLGQGYGYTF. In DNA form, the CDR3 reads TGTGCCAGTAGTCTCGGACAGGGTTATGGCTACACCTTC.

The chain recombines TRBV4-1 with TRBJ2-4; D call uncertain. This CDR3 contains 13 residues. V dropped 0 bases and J dropped 7 bases, with 7 bases sitting between them. Per germline, CDR1 MGHRA and CDR2 YSYEKL. The CDR3 spells CASSQDPRNIQYF. The CDR3 nucleotides are TGCGCCAGCAGCCAAGACCCGAGGAACATTCAGTACTTC.